The 17 T cell receptor beta chains below all came from one sample that was sequenced in a study of CD8 T cells in ankylosing spondylitis. Using its own MiXCR run on the 5' RACE reads, TCRdb lists one record per CDR3 protein. The sample comprises approximately 140,000 distinct CDR3 sequences, roughly 8.3% of which are singletons, and 7.3% rests with the top ten. Material: synovial fluid, either unsorted or a sorted T cell fraction (not recorded which). These TCRs come from a male donor with ankylosing spondylitis.

This clonotype has a count of ten or more. This chain links TRBV6-5 with TRBJ2-5; no clear D gene. Germline CDR1 reads MNHEY; CDR2 reads SVGAGI. The CDR3 loop spans 15 amino acids. Trimming took 0 bases from V and 7 from J, leaving 15 bases between them. CDR3 sequence reads: CASSYSRQVLGTQYF. The CDR3 DNA follows: TGTGCCAGCAGTTACTCGAGGCAGGTCCTAGGGACCCAGTACTTC.

The sample holds a few counts of this clonotype. The chain has TRBV27 and TRBJ2-3; D perhaps matches TRBD2 (5 bases). This CDR3 spans 14 amino acids. The V gene's germline CDR1 is MNHEY and CDR2 SMNVEV (reference sequence). V gave up 2 bases and J gave up 6 bases, with 12 bases separating them. The CDR3 bases are TGTGCCAGCAGTTTAATAAGTCGCGGGGATACGCAGTATTTT. It specifies CASSLISRGDTQYF.

This clonotype was seen more than once but under ten times. The chain couples TRBV5-5 to TRBJ2-3; weak D call: TRBD1 (6 bases). V shed 0 bases and J shed 6 bases, with 17 bases lying between them. CDR3 length: 16 residues. Looked up from germline, CDR1 is SGHKS and CDR2 is YYEKEE (reference sequence). The CDR3 protein is CASSLAPSGDVDTQYF. CDR3 sequence (DNA): TGTGCCAGCAGCTTGGCGCCCTCAGGGGATGTGGATACGCAGTATTTT.

The chain joins TRBV29-1 to TRBJ1-2; the D is unclear. CDR1 and CDR2 from the germline V gene are SQVTM and ANQGSEA. This CDR3 has 14 amino acids. V was shortened by 6 bases and J by 2 bases, with 16 bases between the two germline ends. For the CDR3, the DNA is TGCAGCGTCCAAAATACAGAGAGCAACTATGGCTACACCTTC. It specifies CSVQNTESNYGYTF.

The chain combines TRBV27 with TRBJ2-1; 7 bases are a match to TRBD2. Germline assignment: CDR1 MNHEY and CDR2 SMNVEV (reference sequence). The junction had 7 bases not matched to a gene; V was cut back by 3 bases and J by 5 bases. This CDR3 is 15 amino acids long. DNA of the CDR3: TGTGCCAGCAGTTTCGGAGCGGGACCAAACAATGAGCAGTTCTTC. Its protein is CASSFGAGPNNEQFF.

This clonotype was found many times. This chain uses TRBV7-8 with TRBJ2-7; TRBD1 aligns across 11 bases. With 5 bases clipped from V and 7 bases from J, the junction kept 7 bases outside the gene matches. The CDR3 loop spans 14 amino acids. Germline assignment: CDR1 SGHVS and CDR2 FQNEAQ. The CDR3 DNA reads as TGTGCCAGCAGCCCAGGACAGGGGGCGAGGGAGCAGTACTTC. Residues: CASSPGQGAREQYF.

With respect to this clonotype: A much larger clone lies one base from this, so it may be a read error. The CDR3 here is CPIRTQDRGFGGELFF. In DNA form, the CDR3 reads TGTCCCATCAGGACGCAGGACAGGGGGTTTGGCGGGGAGCTGTTTTTT. V is TRBV10-3 and J is TRBJ2-2; 10 bases align to TRBD1. This CDR3 comprises 16 residues. Germline CDR1 ENHRY, CDR2 SYGVKD.

This clonotype was picked up many times. The rearrangement uses TRBV5-1 and TRBJ1-5; perhaps TRBD1 as D (5 bases). The CDR3 extends over 13 amino acids. The V end lost 1 base, the J end lost 6 bases, and 8 bases lay between the germline ends. CDR1 and CDR2 (germline): SGHRS, YFSETQ. The CDR3 nucleotides are TGCGCCAGCAGCTTGTCCGGGGCTCAGCCCCAGCATTTT. Translated: CASSLSGAQPQHF.

This chain connects TRBV6-5 to TRBJ1-2; 8 positions match TRBD1. Germline CDR1 and CDR2: MNHEY and SVGAGI. The V segment lost 1 base and the J segment 4 bases; nucleotides outside the gene matches: 5. The CDR3 is made up of 15 amino acids. CDR3 DNA: TGTGCCAGCAGTTACTGGACAGGGATTGGCTATGGCTACACCTTC. Protein: CASSYWTGIGYGYTF.

This clonotype was picked up many times. The chain employs TRBV6-5 and TRBJ1-5; D not resolved. From germline, CDR1 is MNHEY and CDR2 SVGAGI. The length of the CDR3 is 18 residues. Trimming took off 4 bases at V and 2 bases at J, with 21 bases between the two ends. In DNA, the CDR3 is TGTGCCAGCAGTTCTCCTGAGGGATCCAATCCGGGCAATCAGCCCCAGCATTTT. It codes for CASSSPEGSNPGNQPQHF.

The chain employs TRBV20-1 and TRBJ2-2, with D possibly matching TRBD2 (5 bases). CDR1 is DFQATT and CDR2 is SNEGSKA in the germline V gene (reference sequence). Trimming stripped 5 bases from V and 3 bases from J, with 19 bases between. CDR3 size: 16 residues. The CDR3 protein is CSAPSLTRADTGELFF. CDR3 nucleotides: TGCAGTGCTCCTTCTCTCACTAGGGCCGACACCGGGGAGCTGTTTTTT.

The J gene is TRBJ1-4, the V gene TRBV7-2; perhaps TRBD1 as D (6 bases). The CDR3 spans 14 residues. The V end lost 6 bases, the J end lost 4 bases, and 12 bases lay between the germline ends. The germline V gene encodes CDR1 SGHTA and CDR2 FQGNSA. The chain's CDR3 is CASRPTGHNEKLFF. The CDR3, as DNA: TGTGCCAGCAGGCCGACAGGCCATAATGAAAAACTGTTTTTT.

This sequence joins TRBV5-1 and TRBJ1-4, with D perhaps matching TRBD1 (6 bases). The germline CDR1 and CDR2 sequences are SGHRS and YFSETQ. V was clipped by 5 bases and J by 5 bases, with 16 bases between them. This CDR3 spans 15 amino acids. The CDR3 DNA reads as TGCGCCAGCAGTACTGCCGGACAGAGCAATGAAAAACTGTTTTTT. It specifies CASSTAGQSNEKLFF.

This clonotype has at least ten counts. V gene TRBV7-2 combines with J gene TRBJ1-3; no definite D call. V lost 2 bases and J 2 bases, leaving 10 bases between the germline ends. The CDR3 length is 15 residues. In germline, CDR1 is SGHTA, CDR2 FQGNSA. CDR3 DNA: TGTGCCAGCAGCTTATACCGGGGAACTGGAAACACCATATATTTT. This sequence encodes CASSLYRGTGNTIYF.

This clonotype was seen a few times. The V and J genes are TRBV7-2 and TRBJ2-5; D uncertain. V shed 7 bases and J shed 0 bases, with 6 bases lying between them. Germline CDR1 SGHTA, CDR2 FQGNSA. The CDR3 is made up of 12 amino acids. CDR3 DNA: TGTGCCAGCAAGGGTGACCAAGAGACCCAGTACTTC. It specifies CASKGDQETQYF. Drawing the rest from reference TRBV7-2 and TRBJ2-5, the complete variable domain is GAGVSQSPSNKVTEKGKDVELRCDPISGHTALYWYRQSLGQGLEFLIYFQGNSAPDKSGLPSDRFSAERTGGSVSTLTIQRTQQEDSAVYLCASKGDQETQYFGPGTRLLVL.

This clonotype has only a few counts. This chain links TRBV29-1 with TRBJ2-1, with 10 bases matching TRBD2. From germline, CDR1 is SQVTM and CDR2 ANQGSEA. This CDR3 contains 15 residues. V lost 3 bases, J lost 4 bases, and 6 bases stayed unmatched. The CDR3 reads CSVETLAGGYNEQFF. CDR3 DNA: TGCAGCGTTGAGACGTTAGCGGGGGGATACAATGAGCAGTTCTTC.

The chain couples TRBV27 to TRBJ2-6; D gene uncertain. The germline V gene has CDR1 MNHEY and CDR2 SMNVEV (reference sequence). V lost 10 bases, J lost 1 base, and 14 bases lay in between. This CDR3 comprises 15 residues. The CDR3 sequence is CATGPLGSGANVLTF. The CDR3 nucleotides are TGTGCCACCGGCCCTCTAGGGTCTGGGGCCAACGTCCTGACTTTC. The variable domain in full, completed from reference TRBV27 and TRBJ2-6, reads EAQVTQNPRYLITVTGKKLTVTCSQNMNHEYMSWYRQDPGLGLRQIYYSMNVEVTDKGDVPEGYKVSRKEKRNFPLILESPSPNQTSLYFCATGPLGSGANVLTFGAGSRLTVL.